Presented here are 29 T cell receptor beta chains from one specimen sequenced in a study of shared clonotypes between healthy human individuals. TCRdb's copy holds only in-frame clones and misses some; the assay was immunoSEQ multiplex PCR. Counted here are approximately 710,000 clones, about 92% occurring once; the ten biggest clones make up 34%. The material sequenced was memory CD8+ T cells from PBMCs. Described subset: CD45RO+ cells pooled with CCR7-negative TemRA cells. These receptors were obtained from a man aged 18 to 30 in good health. Some clones in this sample may be carry-over from other donors' samples.

This clone was recorded once. The chain couples TRBV5-1 to TRBJ2-3; 9 nucleotides agree with TRBD1. CDR1 and CDR2 (germline): SGHRS, YFSETQ. J was trimmed by 1 base and V by 4 bases; bases with no gene match: 13. CDR3 length: 18 amino acids. The CDR3 is CASSVGQGTFARTDTQYF. The DNA of the CDR3 is TGCGCCAGCAGCGTTGGACAGGGGACCTTTGCTCGCACAGATACGCAGTATTTT. The variable domain in full, completed from reference TRBV5-1 and TRBJ2-3, reads KAGVTQTPRYLIKTRGQQVTLSCSPISGHRSVSWYQQTPGQGLQFLFEYFSETQRNKGNFPGRFSGRQFSNSRSEMNVSTLELGDSALYLCASSVGQGTFARTDTQYFGPGTRLTVL.

The gene calls are TRBV7-8 and TRBJ2-7; 8 bases map to TRBD2. V was clipped by 5 bases and J by 0 bases; unmatched bases: 9. This CDR3 has 16 amino acids. From germline, CDR1 is SGHVS and CDR2 FQNEAQ. CDR3 in amino acids: CASSPYTGTSSYEQYF. The CDR3, as DNA: TGTGCCAGCAGCCCCTACACCGGGACTAGCTCCTACGAGCAGTACTTC.

The V and J genes are TRBV7-2 and TRBJ1-2; D is possibly TRBD1 (5 bases). The CDR3 consists of 15 residues. Germline values: CDR1 SGHTA, CDR2 FQGNSA. Trimming stripped 1 base from V and 2 bases from J, with 11 bases between. In DNA form, the CDR3 reads TGTGCCAGCAGCTTAGGTGGGGCGGCGAACTATGGCTACACCTTC. This gives the protein CASSLGGAANYGYTF.

The chain is built from TRBV7-3 and TRBJ2-1, with 7 bases lining up with TRBD1. The CDR3 consists of 14 residues. V lost 4 bases and J lost 4; bases outside the gene matches: 4. CDR1 is SGHTA, CDR2 FQGTGA, per germline. As DNA, the CDR3 is TGTGCCAGCAGCTCGGGACAGCCGTACAATGAGCAGTTCTTC. Its protein is CASSSGQPYNEQFF.

The chain employs TRBV25-1 and TRBJ2-4; 7 nucleotides match TRBD2. The CDR3 length is 17 residues. The V and J ends lost 6 bases and 0 bases, in that order; junction bases with no gene match: 11. In germline, CDR1 is MGHDK, CDR2 SYGVNS. CDR3 nucleotide sequence: TGTGCCAGCAGGGGGCCGGGACTAACAATAGCCAAAAACATTCAGTACTTC. Residues: CASRGPGLTIAKNIQYF.

The rearrangement links TRBV28 to TRBJ2-3; 14 bases map to TRBD2. V dropped 9 bases and J dropped 3; count of bases not matched to a gene: 11. Per the germline V gene, CDR1 is MDHEN and CDR2 is SYDVKM. The CDR3 spans 17 residues. The CDR3 DNA reads TGTGCCAGTTCAAGGGGGACTAGCGGGAGATTGACAGATACGCAGTATTTT. As protein: CASSRGTSGRLTDTQYF.

The chain has TRBV25-1 and TRBJ2-1, with D unclear. CDR1 and CDR2 (germline): MGHDK, SYGVNS. V dropped 2 bases and J dropped 3 bases, with 8 bases sitting between them. The CDR3 has 14 amino acids. The CDR3 reads CASSEVGFYNEQFF. Written as DNA, the CDR3 is TGTGCCAGCAGTGAAGTTGGTTTCTACAATGAGCAGTTCTTC.

This clone was counted a single time. The rearrangement links TRBV11-2 to TRBJ1-1; D may be TRBD1 (6 bases). The CDR3 contains 15 residues. Trimming shortened V by 2 bases and J by 5 bases, and 15 bases separated the two germline ends. Per germline, CDR1 SGHAT and CDR2 FQNNGV. This CDR3 is CASSLLAGAATEAFF. The CDR3 DNA reads as TGTGCCAGCAGCTTACTGGCGGGGGCAGCTACTGAAGCTTTCTTT.

This clone was detected only once. This chain connects TRBV14 to TRBJ1-2; TRBD1 agrees at 7 bases. Germline CDR1 reads SGHDN; CDR2 reads FVKESK. After removal of 2 bases from V and 13 bases from J, the junction contained 10 bases not matched to a gene. The CDR3 has 13 residues. The chain's CDR3 is CASSQIQQGLFTF. The DNA of the CDR3 is TGTGCCAGCAGCCAAATCCAACAGGGGCTATTCACCTTC.

This sequence joins TRBV7-9 and TRBJ2-7; 9 bases map to TRBD1. The CDR3 is made up of 15 amino acids. The ends lost 1 base at V and 4 bases at J; junction bases unmatched: 5. Germline V gene data show CDR1 as SEHNR and CDR2 as FQNEAQ (reference sequence). In DNA form, the CDR3 reads TGTGCCAGCAGCTTAGACTCACAGGGGGCTTACGAGCAGTACTTC. As protein: CASSLDSQGAYEQYF.

This chain links TRBV19 with TRBJ2-3; D is perhaps TRBD2 (6 bases). This CDR3 has 12 amino acids. Between the trimmed V and J ends, which lost 11 bases and 2 bases, there was a span of 11 bases. The germline gives CDR1 LNHDA, CDR2 SQIVND (reference sequence). CDR3 in amino acids: CASLADTDTQYF. Here the CDR3 DNA reads TGTGCCTCTTTAGCGGACACAGATACGCAGTATTTT.

The gene calls are TRBV4-3 and TRBJ2-7, with 7 bases aligning to TRBD2. Germline trimming cut 1 base from V and 2 bases from J; bases unmatched to any gene: 8. Per the germline V gene, CDR1 is LGHNA and CDR2 is YSLEER. This CDR3 spans 16 amino acids. The CDR3 loop is CASSQGAASGPYEQYF. The CDR3 DNA reads as TGCGCCAGCAGCCAAGGGGCGGCTAGCGGTCCCTACGAGCAGTACTTC.

The sample holds a few counts of this clone. The gene calls are TRBV7-9 and TRBJ2-2; 9 positions match TRBD2. The germline V gene encodes CDR1 SEHNR and CDR2 FQNEAQ (reference sequence). The J segment lost 1 base and the V segment lost 5 bases, leaving 5 bases of the junction unmatched. This CDR3 comprises 16 residues. The CDR3: CASSPPSGVNTGELFF. The CDR3 DNA sequence: TGTGCCAGCAGCCCGCCTAGCGGGGTGAACACCGGGGAGCTGTTTTTT.

The V gene is TRBV30, the J gene TRBJ2-7; TRBD1 agrees at 9 bases. J gave up 7 bases and V 5 bases, and 9 bases lay outside the gene matches. This CDR3 region has 13 residues. Germline CDR1 GTSNPN, CDR2 SVGIG (reference sequence). The CDR3 DNA reads as TGTGCCTGGGATCCGGGACAGGGCGGAGAGCAGTACTTC. Its translation is CAWDPGQGGEQYF.

CDR3 nucleotides: TGTGCCAGCAGCTTAGAATGGCGGAGCTCCTACGAGCAGTACTTC. Translation: CASSLEWRSSYEQYF. The V and J genes are TRBV11-2 and TRBJ2-7; D not certain. The germline V gene has CDR1 SGHAT and CDR2 FQNNGV. The V gene lost 0 bases and the J gene lost 0 bases, with 9 bases spanning the gap. The CDR3 has 15 amino acids.

The J gene is TRBJ2-5, the V gene TRBV7-3, with D possibly matching TRBD1 (5 bases). Germline V gives CDR1 SGHTA, CDR2 FQGTGA. V was cut by 2 bases and J by 2 bases, with 9 bases left in between. The CDR3 is 14 residues long. The DNA for the CDR3 is TGTGCCAGCAGCTTAGCCGACAGTCAAGAGACCCAGTACTTC. It yields the protein CASSLADSQETQYF.

The chain joins TRBV5-4 to TRBJ1-1, with D maybe TRBD1 (6 bases). The V end lost 0 bases, the J end lost 4 bases, and 10 bases lay between the germline ends. From germline, CDR1 is SGHNT and CDR2 YYREEE (reference sequence). The CDR3 sequence is 14 residues long. CDR3 coding DNA: TGTGCCAGCAGCTTGGTCAGGGGTGGCACTGAAGCTTTCTTT. Residues: CASSLVRGGTEAFF.

The CDR3 reads CASSHIPGAGASGELFF. In DNA, the CDR3 is TGTGCCAGCAGCCATATCCCCGGGGCGGGAGCTTCCGGGGAGCTGTTTTTT. The gene calls are TRBV28 and TRBJ2-2; 7 bases fit TRBD2. The V segment lost 6 bases and the J segment 6 bases; nucleotides outside the gene matches: 16. The V gene's germline CDR1 is MDHEN and CDR2 SYDVKM. The CDR3 runs to 17 residues.

The rearrangement uses TRBV4-3 and TRBJ1-1; D is possibly TRBD1 (6 bases). CDR1 and CDR2 from the germline V gene are LGHNA and YSLEER. V was pared by 1 base and J by 10 bases, with 28 bases between. This CDR3 has 18 residues. The CDR3 here is CASSQAAFRTDSSSGAFF. CDR3 DNA: TGCGCCAGCAGCCAAGCGGCTTTTAGGACAGACTCTTCTTCAGGAGCTTTCTTT.

The chain links TRBV27 to TRBJ2-4; 9 positions match TRBD1. With 10 bases clipped from V and 0 bases from J, the junction kept 16 bases outside the gene matches. The CDR3 is made up of 18 amino acids. Germline CDR1 is MNHEY and CDR2 is SMNVEV (reference sequence). The DNA for the CDR3 is TGTGCCACCTCGAGGGGTACAGGGGGCAGAGTAGCCAAAAACATTCAGTACTTC. This gives the protein CATSRGTGGRVAKNIQYF.

The chain couples TRBV5-5 to TRBJ2-3; D gene ambiguous. CDR1 and CDR2 (germline): SGHKS, YYEKEE (reference sequence). The CDR3 sequence is 14 residues long. Trimming left V 3 bases short and J 2 bases short, with 10 bases between. The CDR3, as DNA: TGTGCCAGCAGCTCTGACGGCACCACAGATACGCAGTATTTT. The encoded protein is CASSSDGTTDTQYF.

This clone was recorded only once. The V and J genes are TRBV29-1 and TRBJ1-2; D is unresolved. The CDR3 extends over 13 amino acids. Between the trimmed V and J ends, which lost 6 bases and 2 bases, there was a span of 13 bases. Looked up from germline, CDR1 is SQVTM and CDR2 is ANQGSEA. The CDR3 region has the DNA TGCAGCGTCCCCCGGGCAGAGAACTATGGCTACACCTTC. This sequence encodes CSVPRAENYGYTF.

The chain combines TRBV29-1 with TRBJ2-4; a possible D gene is TRBD2 (7 bases). Germline values: CDR1 SQVTM, CDR2 ANQGSEA. V dropped 4 bases and J dropped 0 bases, with 19 bases sitting between them. The CDR3 is 17 amino acids. CDR3 amino acids: CSVVDRRESIAKNIQYF. As DNA, the CDR3 is TGCAGCGTTGTAGACAGGCGGGAGTCTATAGCCAAAAACATTCAGTACTTC.

The rearrangement joins TRBV14 to TRBJ1-2; a weak D match, TRBD1 (5 bases). The CDR3 contains 13 residues. V lost 3 bases to trimming and J lost 2 bases, with 7 bases between them. Germline CDR1 is SGHDN and CDR2 is FVKESK. CDR3 nucleotide sequence: TGTGCCAGCAGCCAGGGGGGAAACTATGGCTACACCTTC. It specifies CASSQGGNYGYTF.

The V and J genes are TRBV7-9 and TRBJ2-3; TRBD2 aligns across 11 bases. There are 16 residues in the CDR3. The V and J ends lost 5 bases and 2 bases, in that order; junction bases with no gene match: 6. Germline lookup yields CDR1 SEHNR and CDR2 FQNEAQ (reference sequence). The CDR3 DNA follows: TGTGCCAGCAGCCTCGGGACTAGCGGCCTCACAGATACGCAGTATTTT. This encodes CASSLGTSGLTDTQYF.

The chain is built from TRBV12-5 and TRBJ2-1; D possibly corresponds to TRBD2 (6 bases). This CDR3 is 14 amino acids long. V was clipped by 1 base and J by 4 bases, with 8 bases between them. Per the germline V gene, CDR1 is LGHNT and CDR2 is FRNRAP. CDR3 sequence (DNA): TGTGCTAGTGGTTTGGGGACTAATTACAATGAGCAGTTCTTC. As protein: CASGLGTNYNEQFF.

V gene TRBV19 combines with J gene TRBJ2-5; unclear D gene. V dropped 1 base and J dropped 5 bases, with 8 bases sitting between them. CDR1 and CDR2 from the germline V gene are LNHDA and SQIVND (reference sequence). CDR3 size: 13 residues. The CDR3 loop reads CASSIVDGETQYF. The CDR3 DNA reads TGTGCCAGTAGTATAGTGGACGGGGAGACCCAGTACTTC.

This chain connects TRBV9 to TRBJ2-7, with 9 bases lining up with TRBD2. CDR1 and CDR2 from the germline V gene are SGDLS and YYNGEE. The CDR3 spans 17 residues. With 4 bases clipped from V and 0 bases from J, the junction kept 11 bases outside the gene matches. The CDR3 DNA is TGTGCCAGCAGCCCCCTAAAGGCTAGCGGGATCTCCTACGAGCAGTACTTC. This sequence encodes CASSPLKASGISYEQYF.

The rearrangement links TRBV10-2 to TRBJ1-1, with a weak D call TRBD1 (5 bases). Looked up from germline, CDR1 is WSHSY and CDR2 is SAAADI. The ends were cut back, 6 bases at V and 7 bases at J, with 15 bases in the middle. CDR3 length: 13 residues. CDR3 protein: CASSEPGFSEAFF. The CDR3 coding sequence is TGCGCCAGCAGCGAGCCAGGGTTTAGTGAAGCTTTCTTT.